This paragraph covers one T cell receptor beta chain sequence. Its antigen is not known. From the RT-PCR reads, TCRdb called clonotypes with MiXCR, one entry per CDR3 protein. In the table there are about 610,000 distinct CDR3 sequences, about 14% of which are singletons. The trim removed 1 base at V and 6 bases at J, leaving 9 bases unmatched. In germline, CDR1 is SGHRS, CDR2 YFSETQ. CDR3 length equals 17 residues. The data derive from a study of response to subunit inactivated influenza vaccine. Points from the study as a whole: The authors put forward the suggestion that each seasonal influenza vaccination may bring in only a limited number of new T cells.

The gene calls are TRBV5-1 and TRBJ2-1, with 11 bases aligning to TRBD2. This receptor was taken from a man aged 50 to 60 who received an inactivated influenza vaccine. Sequences were derived from PBMCs from blood, sampled 12 days after vaccination. The CDR3 DNA is TGCGCCAGCAGCTTGTCTCCCGGGACTAGCGGATCCAATGAGCAGTTCTTC. Translating it yields CASSLSPGTSGSNEQFF.